The 2 T cell receptor beta chains below were found in one sample sequenced in a study of patients and donors after allogeneic stem cell transplantation. Each CDR3 protein is one row after TCRdb ran MiXCR on the RT-PCR reads. This table has 150,000 or so distinct CDR3 sequences, about 24% appearing once. The sequenced material came from blood, either unsorted or a sorted T cell fraction (not recorded which). The receptors derive from a human donor who was either an allogeneic HSCT recipient or a stem cell or donor lymphocyte infusion donor (not recorded which). It is not recorded whose cells these are; they may come from a transplant donor.

The chain combines TRBV25-1 with TRBJ1-5; D is unresolved. The V end lost 1 base, the J end lost 1 base, and 8 bases lay between the germline ends. CDR1 MGHDK and CDR2 SYGVNS come from the germline V gene. This CDR3 contains 15 residues. The CDR3 sequence is CASSESPGSNQPQHF. The CDR3 coding sequence is TGTGCCAGCAGTGAATCTCCAGGCAGCAATCAGCCCCAGCATTTT.

This clonotype was seen only a few times. The genes are TRBV5-1 and TRBJ2-7; 7 nucleotides align to TRBD1. The CDR3 sequence is 14 residues long. Trimming removed 2 bases from V and 4 bases from J; junction bases left unmatched: 6. Germline CDR1 SGHRS, CDR2 YFSETQ. The CDR3: CASSLPGQSYEQYF. The CDR3 bases are TGCGCCAGCAGCTTACCGGGACAGTCATACGAGCAGTACTTC.